Listed here are 20 T cell receptor beta chains from one sample, sequenced in a study of beta chain features in type 1 diabetes. Of the isolated RNA, all was reverse transcribed, and so the sequenced material was expressed TCRB transcripts. Profiling relied on immunoSEQ multiplex PCR, and the TCRdb table lists in-frame clones only, not all of them. The data contain 300,000 or so clones, around 8% of them seen just once; the ten biggest clones take up approximately 0.44%. The sequenced sample was central memory CD4+ T cells from blood. The receptor source for this set is a woman aged 18-29 years in good health.

This clone was seen a few times. V is TRBV20-1 and J is TRBJ1-1; unclear D gene. The CDR3 consists of 11 residues. Trimming stripped 5 bases from V and 11 bases from J, with 15 bases between. The germline CDR1 and CDR2 sequences are DFQATT and SNEGSKA (reference sequence). The CDR3 protein is CSAVVPEAAFF. The CDR3 nucleotides are TGCAGTGCTGTTGTCCCTGAAGCGGCTTTCTTT.

The chain has TRBV27 and TRBJ2-7, with D uncertain. Germline V lookup: CDR1 MNHEY, CDR2 SMNVEV (reference sequence). Trimming pared 4 bases from V and 0 bases from J, leaving 10 bases between. The CDR3 has 14 residues. In DNA, the CDR3 is TGTGCCAGCAGTTCCCAGGTTAGCTCCTACGAGCAGTACTTC. Translated: CASSSQVSSYEQYF.

The rearrangement joins TRBV6-5 to TRBJ2-3; D gene unclear. Germline CDR1 is MNHEY and CDR2 is SVGAGI. V lost 2 bases, J lost 0 bases, and 9 bases lay in between. This CDR3 comprises 15 residues. The DNA for the CDR3 is TGTGCCAGCAGTTACCGGACGAGAAGCACAGATACGCAGTATTTT. This translates into CASSYRTRSTDTQYF.

Ten or more counts support this clone. V is TRBV7-2 and J is TRBJ2-1; 8 bases line up with TRBD1. CDR3 length equals 15 residues. J was trimmed by 2 bases and V by 2 bases; bases with no gene match: 2. The germline V gene has CDR1 SGHTA and CDR2 FQGNSA. This chain's CDR3 is CASSLQGAAYNEQFF. CDR3 DNA sequence: TGTGCCAGCAGCTTACAGGGGGCGGCCTACAATGAGCAGTTCTTC. Combining the CDR3 with reference TRBV7-2 and TRBJ2-1 gives the whole variable domain GAGVSQSPSNKVTEKGKDVELRCDPISGHTALYWYRQSLGQGLEFLIYFQGNSAPDKSGLPSDRFSAERTGGSVSTLTIQRTQQEDSAVYLCASSLQGAAYNEQFFGPGTRLTVL.

This clone was picked up a small number of times. The chain joins TRBV7-8 to TRBJ1-1, with 8 bases matching TRBD1. The CDR3 length is 15 residues. V shed 4 bases, J shed 1 base, and the junction held 5 bases outside the gene matches. Germline CDR1 reads SGHVS; CDR2 reads FQNEAQ. The CDR3 nucleotides read TGTGCCAGCAGCTCGCAGGGGGCCGGGAACACTGAAGCTTTCTTT. As protein: CASSSQGAGNTEAFF.

This sequence joins TRBV5-6 and TRBJ1-1; a possible D gene is TRBD1 (5 bases). Germline CDR1 reads SGHDT; CDR2 reads YYEEEE. V was cut by 7 bases and J by 8 bases, with 21 bases left in between. The CDR3 totals 14 residues. The chain's CDR3 is CASRSGRRISEAFF. The CDR3 region has the DNA TGTGCCAGCCGCTCGGGGCGCAGAATATCGGAAGCTTTCTTT.

V and J are TRBV5-6 and TRBJ2-2, with 9 bases aligning to TRBD2. V shed 5 bases and J 2 bases; nucleotides not matched to a gene: 10. Per the germline V gene, CDR1 is SGHDT and CDR2 is YYEEEE. The CDR3 spans 17 residues. In DNA form, the CDR3 reads TGTGCCAGCAGTTTGCCGGGACTAGCCACTAACACCGGGGAGCTGTTTTTT. It yields the protein CASSLPGLATNTGELFF.

CDR3 residues: CASSQEVGGHNEQFF. Written as DNA, the CDR3 is TGTGCCAGCAGCCAAGAGGTTGGGGGACACAATGAGCAGTTCTTC. This chain joins TRBV4-2 and TRBJ2-1; D assignment may be TRBD1 or TRBD2 (5 bases each). This CDR3 contains 15 residues. Germline V gene sequence: CDR1 LGHNA, CDR2 YNFKEQ. Deletions cut 0 bases from V and 5 bases from J, with 11 bases between.

This clone was recorded many times. V is TRBV14 and J is TRBJ2-3, with TRBD2 matching over 8 bases. V shed 3 bases and J 2 bases; nucleotides not matched to a gene: 7. Germline V lookup: CDR1 SGHDN, CDR2 FVKESK. The CDR3 consists of 16 residues. CDR3: CASSHWGSGNTDTQYF. The CDR3 DNA reads as TGTGCCAGCAGCCACTGGGGTAGCGGGAACACAGATACGCAGTATTTT.

The genes are TRBV6-5 and TRBJ2-1; 10 nucleotides match TRBD2. CDR1 and CDR2 (germline): MNHEY, SVGAGI. This CDR3 is 15 amino acids long. J lost 9 bases, V lost 6 bases, and 11 bases had no gene match. CDR3 loop: CASRAGGSLKGEQFF. CDR3 bases: TGTGCCAGCAGAGCGGGAGGGTCCCTTAAGGGTGAGCAGTTCTTC.

This clone was counted a few times. Here the CDR3 DNA reads TGTGCCAGCTCACCTTACGGGGGGTCCAACTCTGGGGCCAACGTCCTGACTTTC. Residues: CASSPYGGSNSGANVLTF. The chain joins TRBV18 to TRBJ2-6; 7 bases match TRBD2. This CDR3 contains 18 residues. Trimming at V came to 3 bases and at J to 0 bases, leaving 8 bases not matched to a gene. The germline CDR1 and CDR2 sequences are KGHSH and LQKENI. The full variable domain, with the rest looked up from reference TRBV18 and TRBJ2-6, is NAGVMQNPRHLVRRRGQEARLRCSPMKGHSHVYWYRQLPEEGLKFMVYLQKENIIDESGMPKERFSAEFPKEGPSILRIQQVVRGDSAAYFCASSPYGGSNSGANVLTFGAGSRLTVL.

This clone was seen repeatedly, ten times or more. V and J are TRBV2 and TRBJ2-7; the D gene is possibly TRBD1 (6 bases). This CDR3 is 11 amino acids long. CDR1 is SNHLY, CDR2 FYNNEI, per germline. The CDR3 sequence is CASSDRDKRSV. CDR3 DNA sequence: TGTGCCAGCAGTGACCGGGACAAAAGATCCGTC.

This clone was recorded a few times. The CDR3 nucleotides read TGTGCCAGCAGCTTAGGGGCTCAACAGGGCAACTATGGCTACACCTTC. Its protein is CASSLGAQQGNYGYTF. The J gene is TRBJ1-2, the V gene TRBV7-2, with D perhaps TRBD1 (6 bases). V lost 1 base and J lost 2, with 14 bases in between. The V gene's germline CDR1 is SGHTA and CDR2 FQGNSA. This CDR3 spans 16 amino acids. The full variable domain, with the rest looked up from reference TRBV7-2 and TRBJ1-2, is GAGVSQSPSNKVTEKGKDVELRCDPISGHTALYWYRQSLGQGLEFLIYFQGNSAPDKSGLPSDRFSAERTGGSVSTLTIQRTQQEDSAVYLCASSLGAQQGNYGYTFGSGTRLTVV.

This clone was picked up many times. This chain links TRBV7-2 with TRBJ1-1; no clear D. The CDR3 consists of 14 residues. The germline V gene has CDR1 SGHTA and CDR2 FQGNSA. The V and J ends lost 1 base and 1 base respectively, with 7 bases between them. The CDR3: CASSLVAANTEAFF. The CDR3 DNA reads as TGTGCCAGCAGCTTAGTCGCGGCGAACACTGAAGCTTTCTTT.

This clone has more than one count but fewer than ten. J is TRBJ1-1 and V is TRBV10-3; D perhaps matches TRBD1 (6 bases). Between the trimmed V and J ends, which lost 7 bases and 0 bases, there was a span of 12 bases. The CDR3 is made up of 14 amino acids. The V gene's germline CDR1 is ENHRY and CDR2 SYGVKD. CDR3 DNA sequence: TGTGCCATCAACGAGGGACACCTGAACACTGAAGCTTTCTTT. This encodes CAINEGHLNTEAFF.

This clone was detected a few times. This chain connects TRBV29-1 to TRBJ2-5; D call uncertain. Trimming removed 0 bases from V and 0 bases from J, with 2 bases in between. This CDR3 is built from 12 residues. CDR1 is SQVTM, CDR2 ANQGSEA, per germline. The CDR3 DNA reads as TGCAGCGTTGAAGAGAACCAAGAGACCCAGTACTTC. Amino acid sequence: CSVEENQETQYF.

V is TRBV4-2 and J is TRBJ1-1, with 8 bases that match TRBD1. Germline-derived CDR1 and CDR2 are LGHNA and YNFKEQ. The CDR3 sequence is 15 residues long. J was trimmed by 7 bases and V by 3 bases; bases with no gene match: 10. CDR3 sequence (DNA): TGTGCCAGCAGCCACTCGTCGGACAGGGCCGATGAAGCTTTCTTT. Protein product: CASSHSSDRADEAFF.

The chain carries TRBV4-3 and TRBJ2-5, with TRBD2 matching 7 bases. The CDR3 totals 15 residues. CDR1 and CDR2 from the germline V gene are LGHNA and YSLEER. Trimming took 1 base from V and 5 from J; bases not matched to a gene: 7. CDR3 bases: TGCGCCAGCAGCCAAGCGATTCGAGCGGGGGAGACCCAGTACTTC. Translation: CASSQAIRAGETQYF.

This clone was observed a few times. The chain uses TRBV15 and TRBJ2-3, with TRBD1 identical over 11 bases. The CDR3 sequence is 16 residues long. Looked up from germline, CDR1 is LNHNV and CDR2 is YYDKDF (reference sequence). V gave up 1 base and J gave up 4 bases; unmatched junction bases: 4. CDR3 coding DNA: TGTGCCACCAGCAGAGGAGGGACAGGGGGAGCAGATACGCAGTATTTT. Amino acid sequence: CATSRGGTGGADTQYF.

The rearrangement uses TRBV11-2 and TRBJ2-2; 8 nucleotides line up with TRBD1. The length of the CDR3 is 16 residues. The V gene's germline CDR1 is SGHAT and CDR2 FQNNGV. Trimming at V came to 5 bases and at J to 4 bases, leaving 9 bases not matched to a gene. This chain's CDR3 is CASSLRQGWITGELFF. The CDR3 nucleotides read TGTGCCAGCAGCCTTAGACAGGGGTGGATCACCGGGGAGCTGTTTTTT. Filled out from reference TRBV11-2 and TRBJ2-2, the complete variable domain reads EAGVAQSPRYKIIEKRQSVAFWCNPISGHATLYWYQQILGQGPKLLIQFQNNGVVDDSQLPKDRFSAERLKGVDSTLKIQPAKLEDSAVYLCASSLRQGWITGELFFGEGSRLTVL.